The T cell receptor beta chain under discussion was sequenced for a study of TIL therapy for anti-PD-1-resistant metastatic lung cancer. This sample's time point: pre-treatment sample, taken before nivolumab and TIL therapy. Pleural nodules or supraclavicular lymph nodes made up most of the excised metastases sampled. Sequencing used immunoSEQ v3. The data were produced by immunoSEQ multiplex PCR, yet TCRdb's version contains in-frame clones alone and is incomplete. The table lists approximately 97,000 clones, 50% to 70% of them singletons. V lost 7 bases and J 0 bases, leaving 12 bases between the germline ends. CDR1 is LNHDA and CDR2 is SQIVND in the germline V gene (reference sequence). The CDR3 is made up of 14 amino acids. The sample holds a few counts of this clone.

The chain combines TRBV19 with TRBJ1-1; D might be TRBD1 (6 bases). Material: tumor tissue, obtained at baseline. The TCR sequence derives from a person aged 25 to 80 with non-small cell lung cancer. Here the CDR3 DNA reads TGTGCCAGTAAACCGGACAGTATGAACACTGAAGCTTTCTTT. Translation gives CASKPDSMNTEAFF.